This T cell receptor beta chain was identified in a study of blood T cell repertoires in COVID-19. Profiled with immunoSEQ multiplex PCR; TCRdb holds only in-frame clones, not every one. This sample has about 240,000 clones, with roughly 91% found just once. Trimming took off 4 bases at V and 4 bases at J, with 17 bases between the two ends. The CDR3 is 16 residues long. Germline assignment: CDR1 LGHDT and CDR2 YNNKEL (reference sequence). The sample comprised peripheral blood. This receptor was identified in a man aged 25 to 40 with COVID-19, enrolled during active disease. The V and J genes are TRBV3-1 (or the pseudogene TRBV3-2) and TRBJ1-5; perhaps TRBD1 as D (6 bases). The CDR3 spells CASSLAGAQGNQPQHF. CDR3 DNA sequence: TGTGCCAGCAGCCTAGCAGGGGCGCAAGGAAATCAGCCCCAGCATTTT.